This T cell receptor beta chain was sequenced during a study of shared clonotypes between healthy human individuals. CDR1 is LNHDA, CDR2 SQIVND, per germline (reference sequence). Trimming stripped 7 bases from V and 6 bases from J, with 15 bases between. The CDR3 is 14 residues long. Replicate PCRs for sorted subsets used roughly 200 ng DNA; this equaled 25,000 to 35,000 T cell genomes. Clones were sequenced by immunoSEQ multiplex PCR, and TCRdb holds only the in-frame ones, with some missing. The sample includes about 680,000 clones, around 72% of them seen just once. Study results and caveats: For sorted subsets, rarefaction showed incomplete sequencing despite large depth. Deeper or shallower sequencing was expected to change how clonotypes are shared among donors.

With regard to this clone: Its antigen is unknown.

Sequencing was done on a sample of memory CD4+ T cells sorted from blood. Indicated subset: CD45RA-negative fraction. This chain joins TRBV19 and TRBJ2-2; possibly TRBD1 for D (5 bases). The sequence derives from a young woman in good health. The CDR3 nucleotides read TGTGCCAGTAAAAGTAGGGGCCGCCCCGGGGAGCTGTTTTTT. This encodes CASKSRGRPGELFF.